The clone carrying this T cell receptor beta chain was detected once. These data come from a study of blood T cell repertoires in COVID-19. Turning to the study itself: Sources were T cells, B-cell-depleted T cells, or PBMCs; the material itself was cDNA or gDNA.

CDR1 and CDR2 from the germline V gene are SEHNR and FQNEAQ (reference sequence). Between the trimmed V and J ends, which lost 5 bases and 2 bases, there was a span of 10 bases. The CDR3 is 14 amino acids. Libraries were prepared by immunoSEQ multiplex PCR; TCRdb keeps only in-frame clonotypes and omits some of them. The sample consists of 100,000 to 150,000 clones, 86% of them appearing once. V usage is TRBV7-9 and J usage is TRBJ1-5; a weak D match, TRBD1 (5 bases). The sample was peripheral blood. The clonotype originates from a man between 65 and 79 years old who had recovered from COVID-19. In DNA form, the CDR3 reads TGTGCCAGCAGCCCGGGGGGGGGCAATCAGCCCCAGCATTTT. Translation gives CASSPGGGNQPQHF.